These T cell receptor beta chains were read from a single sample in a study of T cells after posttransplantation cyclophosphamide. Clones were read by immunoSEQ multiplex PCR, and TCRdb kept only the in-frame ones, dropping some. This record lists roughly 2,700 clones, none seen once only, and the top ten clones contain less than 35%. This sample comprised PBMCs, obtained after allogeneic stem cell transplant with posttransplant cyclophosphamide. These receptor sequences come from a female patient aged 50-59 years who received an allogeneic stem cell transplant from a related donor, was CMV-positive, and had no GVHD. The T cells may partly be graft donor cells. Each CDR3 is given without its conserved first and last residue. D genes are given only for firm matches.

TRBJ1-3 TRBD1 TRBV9 ASSARDSLWAGNTIY
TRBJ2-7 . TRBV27 ASSLASSYEQY
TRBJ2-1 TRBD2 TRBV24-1 ATSENSGRARGKF
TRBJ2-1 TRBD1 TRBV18 ASSPRGTGESEQF
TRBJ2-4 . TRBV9 ASSVGIYGGNIQY
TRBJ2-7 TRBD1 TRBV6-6 ASSYLGTGSYEQY
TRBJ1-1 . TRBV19 ATRVSGTEAF
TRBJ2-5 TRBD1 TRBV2 ASRSTGVLGTQY
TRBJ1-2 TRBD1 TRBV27 ASSDGTGVLGYGYT
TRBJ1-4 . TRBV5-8 ASSFGRGNEKLF
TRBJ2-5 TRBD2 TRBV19 ASSIRGRAGETQY
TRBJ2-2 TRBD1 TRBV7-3 ASSFDRVTGELF
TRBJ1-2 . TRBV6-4 ASSDTAQGLWGYT
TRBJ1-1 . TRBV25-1 ASRSFRGTEAF
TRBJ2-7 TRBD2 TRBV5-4 ASSPSLTSGAYEQY
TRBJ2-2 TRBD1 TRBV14 ASSRGQGGGELF
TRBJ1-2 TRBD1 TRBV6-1 AGGRTGGRYGYT
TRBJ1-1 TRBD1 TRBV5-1 ASSPRQGTNTEAF
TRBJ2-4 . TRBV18 ASSPRAGHSQNIQY
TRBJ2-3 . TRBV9 ASSAEGRGQDTQY
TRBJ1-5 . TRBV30 AWSAGVYQPQH
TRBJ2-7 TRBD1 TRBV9 ASSPPGTGGEQY
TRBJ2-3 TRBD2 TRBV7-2 ASSLTSGSDTQY
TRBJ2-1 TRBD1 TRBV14 ASSQDWDRGRGSYNEQF
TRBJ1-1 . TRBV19 ASSMLGDWSRRYEAF
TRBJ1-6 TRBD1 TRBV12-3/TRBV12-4 ASSFRDRVGNSPLH
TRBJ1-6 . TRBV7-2 AIKTRAGESPLH
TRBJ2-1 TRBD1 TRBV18 ASSPPGQGVANEQF
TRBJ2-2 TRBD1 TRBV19 ASRPGQGAGELF
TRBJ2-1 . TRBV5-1 ASMNSYNEQF
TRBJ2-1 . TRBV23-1 ASSQWGRGLYNEQF
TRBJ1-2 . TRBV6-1 ASSEVLQDNYGYT
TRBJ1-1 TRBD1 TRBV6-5 ASSLTGQGYTEAF
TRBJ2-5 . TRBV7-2 ASSSFDSQKTQY
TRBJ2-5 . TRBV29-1 SVWEGGETQY
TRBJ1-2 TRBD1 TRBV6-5 ASSYLNLQGVYGYT
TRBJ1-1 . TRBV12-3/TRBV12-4 ASSLYGNGANTEAF